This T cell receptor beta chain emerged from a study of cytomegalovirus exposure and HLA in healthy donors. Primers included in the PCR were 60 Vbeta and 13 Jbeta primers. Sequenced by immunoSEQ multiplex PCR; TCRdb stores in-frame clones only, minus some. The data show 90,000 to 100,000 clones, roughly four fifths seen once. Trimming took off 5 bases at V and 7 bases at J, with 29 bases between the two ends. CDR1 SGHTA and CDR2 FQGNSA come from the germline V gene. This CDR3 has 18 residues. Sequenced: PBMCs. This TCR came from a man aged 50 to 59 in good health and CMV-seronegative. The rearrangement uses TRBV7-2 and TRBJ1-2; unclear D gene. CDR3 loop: CASSTSLPGYFRSSGYTF. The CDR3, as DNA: TGTGCCAGCAGCACCAGCCTCCCGGGATACTTCCGAAGTAGTGGCTACACCTTC.